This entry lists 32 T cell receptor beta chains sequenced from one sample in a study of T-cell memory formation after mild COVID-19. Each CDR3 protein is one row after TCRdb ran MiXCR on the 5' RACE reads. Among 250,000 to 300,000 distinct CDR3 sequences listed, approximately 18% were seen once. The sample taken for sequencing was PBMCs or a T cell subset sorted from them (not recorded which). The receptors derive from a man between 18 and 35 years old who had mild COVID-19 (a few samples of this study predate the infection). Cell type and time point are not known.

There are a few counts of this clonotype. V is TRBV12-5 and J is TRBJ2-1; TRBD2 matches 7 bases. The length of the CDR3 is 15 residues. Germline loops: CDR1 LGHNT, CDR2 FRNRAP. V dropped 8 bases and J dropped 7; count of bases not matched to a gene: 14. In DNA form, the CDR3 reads TGTGCTAGTACCCGACGGGACGGGGGGAGGAATGAGCAGTTCTTC. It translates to CASTRRDGGRNEQFF.

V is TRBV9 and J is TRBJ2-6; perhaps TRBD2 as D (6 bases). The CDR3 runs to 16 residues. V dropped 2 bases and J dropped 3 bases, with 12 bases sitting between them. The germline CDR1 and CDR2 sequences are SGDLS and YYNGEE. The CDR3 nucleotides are TGTGCCAGCAGCGTCCCCGGGGAGGTTGGGGCCAACGTCCTGACTTTC. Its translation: CASSVPGEVGANVLTF.

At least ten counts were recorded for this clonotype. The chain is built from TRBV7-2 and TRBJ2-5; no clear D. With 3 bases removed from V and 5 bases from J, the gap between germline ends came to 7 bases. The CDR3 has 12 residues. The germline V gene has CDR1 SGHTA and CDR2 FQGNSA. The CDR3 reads CASSFGRETQYF. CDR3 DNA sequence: TGTGCCAGCAGCTTCGGAAGGGAGACCCAGTACTTC.

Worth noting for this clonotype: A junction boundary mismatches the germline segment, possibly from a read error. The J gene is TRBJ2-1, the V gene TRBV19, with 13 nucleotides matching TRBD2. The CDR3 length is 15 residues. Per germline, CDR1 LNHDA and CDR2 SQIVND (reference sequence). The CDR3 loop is CASSVGLAGKNEQLF. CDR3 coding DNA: TGTGCCAGTAGTGTGGGACTAGCGGGGAAAAATGAGCAGTTATTC.

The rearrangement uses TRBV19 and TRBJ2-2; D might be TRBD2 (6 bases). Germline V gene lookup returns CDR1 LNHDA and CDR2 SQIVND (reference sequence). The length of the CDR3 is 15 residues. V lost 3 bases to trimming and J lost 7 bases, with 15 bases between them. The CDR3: CASSILLTGSGELFF. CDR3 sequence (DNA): TGTGCCAGTAGTATCCTCCTGACCGGGAGCGGGGAGCTGTTTTTT.

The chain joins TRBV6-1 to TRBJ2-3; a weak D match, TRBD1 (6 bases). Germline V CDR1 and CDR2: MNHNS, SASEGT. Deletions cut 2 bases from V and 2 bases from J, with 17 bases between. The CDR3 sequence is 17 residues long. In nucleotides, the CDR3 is TGTGCCAGCAGTGAACTTTCCAGGGGACGGGACACAGATACGCAGTATTTT. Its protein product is CASSELSRGRDTDTQYF.

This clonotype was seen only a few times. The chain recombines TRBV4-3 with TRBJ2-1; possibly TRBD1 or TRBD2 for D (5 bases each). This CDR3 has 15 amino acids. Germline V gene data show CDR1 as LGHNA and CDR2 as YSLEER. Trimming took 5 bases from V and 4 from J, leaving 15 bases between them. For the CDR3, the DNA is TGCGCCAGCAGCGCCGGGACGGCCCGATACAATGAGCAGTTCTTC. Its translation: CASSAGTARYNEQFF.

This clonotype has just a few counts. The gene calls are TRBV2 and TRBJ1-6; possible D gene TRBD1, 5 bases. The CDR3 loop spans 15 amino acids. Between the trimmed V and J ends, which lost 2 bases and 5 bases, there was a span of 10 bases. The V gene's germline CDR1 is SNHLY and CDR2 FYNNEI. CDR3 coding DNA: TGTGCCAGCAGTGAATCGGGGCGGAATAATTCACCCCTCCACTTT. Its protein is CASSESGRNNSPLHF. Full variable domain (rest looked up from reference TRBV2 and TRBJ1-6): EPEVTQTPSHQVTQMGQEVILRCVPISNHLYFYWYRQILGQKVEFLVSFYNNEISEKSEIFDDQFSVERPDGSNFTLKIRSTKLEDSAMYFCASSESGRNNSPLHFGNGTRLTVT.

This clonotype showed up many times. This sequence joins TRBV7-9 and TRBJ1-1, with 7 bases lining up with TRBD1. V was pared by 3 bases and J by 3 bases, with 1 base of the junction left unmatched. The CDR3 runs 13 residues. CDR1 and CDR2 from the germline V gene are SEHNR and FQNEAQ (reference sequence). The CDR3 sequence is CASSFQGDTEAFF. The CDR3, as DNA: TGTGCCAGCAGCTTCCAGGGGGACACTGAAGCTTTCTTT.

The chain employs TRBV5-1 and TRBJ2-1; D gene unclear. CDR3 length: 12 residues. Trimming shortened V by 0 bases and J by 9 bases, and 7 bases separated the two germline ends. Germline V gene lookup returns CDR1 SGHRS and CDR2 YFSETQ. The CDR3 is CASSLGQTEQFF. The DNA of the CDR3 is TGCGCCAGCAGCTTGGGGCAGACTGAGCAGTTCTTC.

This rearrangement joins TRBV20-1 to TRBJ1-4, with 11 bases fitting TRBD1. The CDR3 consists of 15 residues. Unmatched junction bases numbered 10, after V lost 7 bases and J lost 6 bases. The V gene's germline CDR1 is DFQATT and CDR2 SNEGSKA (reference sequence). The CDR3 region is CSDIRPGQGDEKLFF. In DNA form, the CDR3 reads TGCAGTGACATTCGACCGGGACAGGGGGATGAAAAACTGTTTTTT.

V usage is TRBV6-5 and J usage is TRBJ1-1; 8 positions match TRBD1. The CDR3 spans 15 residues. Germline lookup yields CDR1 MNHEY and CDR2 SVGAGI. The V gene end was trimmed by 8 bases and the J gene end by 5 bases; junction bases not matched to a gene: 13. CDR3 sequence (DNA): TGTGCCAGCCTGAGGGGTCGACAGGGGAGAACTGAAGCTTTCTTT. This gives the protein CASLRGRQGRTEAFF.

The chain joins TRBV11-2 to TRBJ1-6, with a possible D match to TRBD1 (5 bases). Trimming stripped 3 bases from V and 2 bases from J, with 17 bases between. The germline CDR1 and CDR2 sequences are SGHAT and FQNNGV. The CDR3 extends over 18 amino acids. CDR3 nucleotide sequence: TGTGCCAGCAGCTTTCTCTTGGGGGGAAGGACCTATAATTCACCCCTCCACTTT. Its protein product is CASSFLLGGRTYNSPLHF.

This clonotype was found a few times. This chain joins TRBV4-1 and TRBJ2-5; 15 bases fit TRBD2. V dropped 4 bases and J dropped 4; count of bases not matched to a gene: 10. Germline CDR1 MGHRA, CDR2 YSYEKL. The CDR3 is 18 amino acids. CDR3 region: CASSRLGLAGGQRETQYF. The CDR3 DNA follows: TGCGCCAGCAGCCGACTAGGACTAGCGGGGGGGCAACGAGAGACCCAGTACTTC.

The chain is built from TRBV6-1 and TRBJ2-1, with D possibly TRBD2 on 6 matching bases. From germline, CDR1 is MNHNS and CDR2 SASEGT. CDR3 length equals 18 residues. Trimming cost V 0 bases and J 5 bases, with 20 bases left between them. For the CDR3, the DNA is TGTGCCAGCAGTGAAGCGGTAACTAGCTGGGTCCTCGACAATGAGCAGTTCTTC. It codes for CASSEAVTSWVLDNEQFF.

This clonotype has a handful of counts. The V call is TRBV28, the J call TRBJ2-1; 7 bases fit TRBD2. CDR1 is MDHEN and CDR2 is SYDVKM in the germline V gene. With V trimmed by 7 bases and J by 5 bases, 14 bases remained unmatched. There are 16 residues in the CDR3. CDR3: CASTAHFGTTNNEQFF. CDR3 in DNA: TGTGCCAGCACCGCCCATTTCGGGACTACTAACAATGAGCAGTTCTTC.

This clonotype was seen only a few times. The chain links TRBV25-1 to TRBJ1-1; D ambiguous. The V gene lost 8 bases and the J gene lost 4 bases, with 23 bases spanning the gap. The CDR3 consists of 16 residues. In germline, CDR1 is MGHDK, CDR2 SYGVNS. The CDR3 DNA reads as TGTGCCAGCGAACCATCAGACGCCGGTGGTGTCACTGAAGCTTTCTTT. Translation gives CASEPSDAGGVTEAFF. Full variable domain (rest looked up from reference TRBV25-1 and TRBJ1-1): EADIYQTPRYLVIGTGKKITLECSQTMGHDKMYWYQQDPGMELHLIHYSYGVNSTEKGDLSSESTVSRIRTEHFPLTLESARPSHTSQYLCASEPSDAGGVTEAFFGQGTRLTVV.

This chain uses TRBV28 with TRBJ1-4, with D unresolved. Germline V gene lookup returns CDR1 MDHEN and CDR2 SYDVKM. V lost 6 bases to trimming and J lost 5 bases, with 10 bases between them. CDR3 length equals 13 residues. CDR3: CASSPHGNEKLFF. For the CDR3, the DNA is TGTGCCAGCAGCCCCCATGGGAATGAAAAACTGTTTTTT.

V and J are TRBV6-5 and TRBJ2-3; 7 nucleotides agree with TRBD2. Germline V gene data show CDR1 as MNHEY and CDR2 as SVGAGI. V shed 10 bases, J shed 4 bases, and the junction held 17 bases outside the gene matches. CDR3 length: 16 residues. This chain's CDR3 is CATTPQPAGFPDTQYF. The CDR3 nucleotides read TGTGCCACCACCCCCCAGCCAGCGGGGTTCCCAGATACGCAGTATTTT.

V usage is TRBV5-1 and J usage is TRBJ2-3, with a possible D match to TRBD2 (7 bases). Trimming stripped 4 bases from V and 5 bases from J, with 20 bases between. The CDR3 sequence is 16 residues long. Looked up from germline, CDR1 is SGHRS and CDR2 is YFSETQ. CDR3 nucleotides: TGCGCCAGCAGCGGACTGGGGGGGGCCGGCCTAGATACGCAGTATTTT. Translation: CASSGLGGAGLDTQYF.

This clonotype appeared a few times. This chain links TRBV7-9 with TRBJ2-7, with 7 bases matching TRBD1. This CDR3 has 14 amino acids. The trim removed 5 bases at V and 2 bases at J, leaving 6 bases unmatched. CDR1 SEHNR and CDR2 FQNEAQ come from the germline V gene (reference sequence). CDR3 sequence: CASSPGQPPYEQYF. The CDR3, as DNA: TGTGCCAGCAGCCCGGGACAGCCACCCTACGAGCAGTACTTC.

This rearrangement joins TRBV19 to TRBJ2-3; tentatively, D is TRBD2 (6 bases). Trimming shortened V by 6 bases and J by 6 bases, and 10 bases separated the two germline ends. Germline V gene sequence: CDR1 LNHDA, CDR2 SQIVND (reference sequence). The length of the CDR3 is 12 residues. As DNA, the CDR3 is TGTGCCAGTAGGGAGGGGATGGATACGCAGTATTTT. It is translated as CASREGMDTQYF.

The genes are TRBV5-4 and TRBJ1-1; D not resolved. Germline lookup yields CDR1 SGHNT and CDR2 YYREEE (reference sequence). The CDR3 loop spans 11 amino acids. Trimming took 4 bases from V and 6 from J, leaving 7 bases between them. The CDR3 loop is CASSTGAEAFF. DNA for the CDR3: TGTGCCAGCAGCACCGGGGCTGAAGCTTTCTTT.

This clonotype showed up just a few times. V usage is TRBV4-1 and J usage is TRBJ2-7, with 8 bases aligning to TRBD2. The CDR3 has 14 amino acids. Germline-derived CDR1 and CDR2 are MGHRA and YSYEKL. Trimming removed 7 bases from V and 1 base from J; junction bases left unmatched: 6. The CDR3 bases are TGCGCCAGCAAACCGGGACTAGGGTCCTACGAGCAGTACGTC. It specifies CASKPGLGSYEQYV.

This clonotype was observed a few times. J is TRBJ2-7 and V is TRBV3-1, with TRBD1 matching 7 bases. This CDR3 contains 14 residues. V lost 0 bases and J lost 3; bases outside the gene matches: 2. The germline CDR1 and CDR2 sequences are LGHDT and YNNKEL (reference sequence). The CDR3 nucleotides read TGTGCCAGCAGCCAAGATCAGGGGGTCTACGAGCAGTACGTC. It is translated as CASSQDQGVYEQYV.

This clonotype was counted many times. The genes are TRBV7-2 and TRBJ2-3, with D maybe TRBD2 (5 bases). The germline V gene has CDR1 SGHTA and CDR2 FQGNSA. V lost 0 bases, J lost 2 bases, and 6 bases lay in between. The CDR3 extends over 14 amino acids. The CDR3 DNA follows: TGTGCCAGCAGCTTAGCCGGGGTCACAGATACGCAGTATTTT. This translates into CASSLAGVTDTQYF.

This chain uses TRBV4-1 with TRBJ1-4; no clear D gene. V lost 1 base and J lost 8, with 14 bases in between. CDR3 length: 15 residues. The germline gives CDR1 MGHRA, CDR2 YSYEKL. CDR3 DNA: TGCGCCAGCAGCCAAGTTGCGGTTCTACCCGAAAAACTGTTTTTT. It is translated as CASSQVAVLPEKLFF.

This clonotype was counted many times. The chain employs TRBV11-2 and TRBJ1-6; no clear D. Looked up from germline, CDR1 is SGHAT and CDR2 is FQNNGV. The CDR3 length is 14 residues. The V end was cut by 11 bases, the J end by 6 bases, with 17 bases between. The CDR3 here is CASRAGRTNSPLHF. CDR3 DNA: TGTGCCTCCCGAGCCGGCAGAACTAATTCACCCCTCCACTTT.

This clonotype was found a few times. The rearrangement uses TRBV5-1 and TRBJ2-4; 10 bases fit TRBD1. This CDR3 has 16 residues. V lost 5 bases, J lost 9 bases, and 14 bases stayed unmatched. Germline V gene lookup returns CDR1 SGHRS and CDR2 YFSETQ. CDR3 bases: TGCGCCAGCAGTTCAGCCGCAACCGGGACAGGGGCCATTCAGTACTTC. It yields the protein CASSSAATGTGAIQYF. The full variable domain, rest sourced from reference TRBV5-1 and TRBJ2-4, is KAGVTQTPRYLIKTRGQQVTLSCSPISGHRSVSWYQQTPGQGLQFLFEYFSETQRNKGNFPGRFSGRQFSNSRSEMNVSTLELGDSALYLCASSSAATGTGAIQYFGAGTRLSVL.

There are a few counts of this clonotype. The CDR3 is CASSEGLGYEQYF. In DNA form, the CDR3 reads TGTGCCAGCAGTGAAGGATTAGGCTACGAGCAGTACTTC. The genes are TRBV2 and TRBJ2-7; D remains unclear. The CDR3 spans 13 residues. The V gene lost 1 base and the J gene lost 3 bases, with 7 bases spanning the gap. Germline V lookup: CDR1 SNHLY, CDR2 FYNNEI.

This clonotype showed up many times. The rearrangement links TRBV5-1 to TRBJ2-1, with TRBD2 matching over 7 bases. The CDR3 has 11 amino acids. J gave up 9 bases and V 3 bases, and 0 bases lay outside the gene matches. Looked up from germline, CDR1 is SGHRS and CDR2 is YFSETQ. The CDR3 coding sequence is TGCGCCAGCAGCTCGGGAGGTGAGCAGTTCTTC. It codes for CASSSGGEQFF.

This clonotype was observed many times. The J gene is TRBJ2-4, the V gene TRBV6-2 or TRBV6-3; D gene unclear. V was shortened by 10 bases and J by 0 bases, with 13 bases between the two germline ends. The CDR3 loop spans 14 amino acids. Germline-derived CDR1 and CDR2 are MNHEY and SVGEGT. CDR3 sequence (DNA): TGTGCCACCAGCATGGATTCAGCCAAAAACATTCAGTACTTC. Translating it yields CATSMDSAKNIQYF.